This passage covers 25 T cell receptor beta chains from one sample sequenced in a study of OX40 agonist ivuxolimab in advanced cancers. Sequencing was performed with immunoSEQ multiplex PCR; in TCRdb, only in-frame clones are kept and a portion is missing. The data show 55,000 to 70,000 clones, roughly 87% seen once. Sample: CD4+ or CD8+ T cells sorted from blood, taken in a trial of the OX40 agonist ivuxolimab. The receptor set was obtained from an adult with an advanced solid tumor such as melanoma, head and neck, liver or kidney cancer.

This clone occurred a few times. The rearrangement links TRBV30 to TRBJ2-1; D possibly corresponds to TRBD2 (7 bases). There are 16 residues in the CDR3. Deletions cut 0 bases from V and 9 bases from J, with 21 bases between. Germline V gene sequence: CDR1 GTSNPN, CDR2 SVGIG (reference sequence). The CDR3 region has the DNA TGTGCCTGGAGTGTAGGGCTAGCGGCGCTAGGGGGTGAGCAGTTCTTC. Translated: CAWSVGLAALGGEQFF.

J is TRBJ2-5 and V is TRBV19, with 7 bases identical to TRBD2. V lost 4 bases, J lost 0 bases, and 5 bases stayed unmatched. Germline V gene lookup returns CDR1 LNHDA and CDR2 SQIVND (reference sequence). CDR3 length: 15 amino acids. The CDR3 protein is CASSNRGVNQETQYF. The CDR3 DNA follows: TGTGCCAGTAGTAACCGGGGGGTGAACCAAGAGACCCAGTACTTC.

V usage is TRBV23-1 and J usage is TRBJ2-5, with D perhaps TRBD1 (6 bases). The J call may be wrong; the DNA end is better matched by TRBJ2-7. TRBV23-1 is noted as an ORF with a role that remains uncertain. The CDR3 loop spans 19 amino acids. CDR3 residues: CASSQYGPRSADRSYEQYF. The DNA of the CDR3 is TGCGCCAGCAGTCAATATGGACCGCGCTCCGCCGACAGGAGCTACGAGCAGTACTTC.

This clone was found a few times. This sequence joins TRBV7-2 and TRBJ1-1; no clear D. The CDR3 covers 13 residues. The V end was cut by 9 bases, the J end by 1 base, with 12 bases between. Germline V gives CDR1 SGHTA, CDR2 FQGNSA. Here the CDR3 reads CASCKGTNTEAFF. The CDR3 coding sequence is TGTGCCAGTTGTAAGGGTACGAACACTGAAGCTTTCTTT.

V and J are TRBV28 and TRBJ1-5; no firm D call. V lost 10 bases, J lost 8 bases, and 12 bases lay in between. This CDR3 is built from 11 residues. Germline values: CDR1 MDHEN, CDR2 SYDVKM. The chain's CDR3 is CATSSGKPQHF. The DNA of the CDR3 is TGTGCCACCTCCTCAGGAAAGCCCCAGCATTTT.

V gene TRBV10-3 combines with J gene TRBJ1-1, with TRBD1 matching 7 bases. In germline, CDR1 is ENHRY, CDR2 SYGVKD. The V gene end was trimmed by 4 bases and the J gene end by 1 base; junction bases not matched to a gene: 6. CDR3 length: 15 amino acids. CDR3 region: CAISGPTGTNTEAFF. The CDR3 nucleotides are TGTGCCATCAGTGGGCCGACAGGGACGAACACTGAAGCTTTCTTT.

The DNA for the CDR3 is TGTGCCATCACTGACAGGGAAAACTATGGCTACACCTTC. Translated: CAITDRENYGYTF. V gene TRBV10-3 combines with J gene TRBJ1-2, with 7 bases identical to TRBD1. V trimming: 7 bases; J trimming: 2 bases; junction bases outside the gene matches: 4. The CDR3 is 13 residues long. Germline CDR1 reads ENHRY; CDR2 reads SYGVKD.

The chain uses TRBV18 and TRBJ2-7; the D call may be TRBD1 or TRBD2 (5 bases each). The CDR3 has 12 residues. V shed 3 bases and J shed 9 bases, with 12 bases lying between them. The germline CDR1 and CDR2 sequences are KGHSH and LQKENI. This CDR3 is CASSPVTGGQYF. DNA of the CDR3: TGTGCCAGCTCACCCGTAACTGGGGGGCAGTACTTC.

V gene TRBV28 combines with J gene TRBJ2-7, with 8 positions matching TRBD2. The CDR3 length is 13 residues. With V trimmed by 6 bases and J by 6 bases, 7 bases remained unmatched. Germline V gene data show CDR1 as MDHEN and CDR2 as SYDVKM. The CDR3 sequence: CASRQPGGGEQYF. The CDR3 DNA reads as TGTGCCAGCAGACAACCCGGGGGGGGCGAGCAGTACTTC.

The chain joins TRBV27 to TRBJ2-3, with TRBD1 identical over 7 bases. The CDR3 spans 13 residues. J was trimmed by 5 bases and V by 4 bases; bases with no gene match: 3. Germline-derived CDR1 and CDR2 are MNHEY and SMNVEV (reference sequence). The CDR3 region has the DNA TGTGCCAGCAGTTCCACAGGGGAAGATACGCAGTATTTT. It is translated as CASSSTGEDTQYF.

A single count supports this clone. V usage is TRBV27 and J usage is TRBJ1-6; the D is unclear. Germline V lookup: CDR1 MNHEY, CDR2 SMNVEV (reference sequence). Trimming stripped 5 bases from V and 4 bases from J, with 12 bases between. The CDR3 has 15 residues. The CDR3 bases are TGTGCCAGCAGTGGAGGGATAGAGTATAATTCACCCCTCCACTTT. Encoded protein: CASSGGIEYNSPLHF.

The chain combines TRBV28 with TRBJ2-5; 9 bases are shared with TRBD2. V lost 7 bases, J lost 5 bases, and 11 bases stayed unmatched. Germline CDR1 and CDR2: MDHEN and SYDVKM. CDR3 length: 15 amino acids. CDR3 in amino acids: CASTASGVMGETQYF. The CDR3, as DNA: TGTGCCAGCACGGCTAGCGGGGTAATGGGGGAGACCCAGTACTTC. Filled out from reference TRBV28 and TRBJ2-5, the complete variable domain reads DVKVTQSSRYLVKRTGEKVFLECVQDMDHENMFWYRQDPGLGLRLIYFSYDVKMKEKGDIPEGYSVSREKKERFSLILESASTNQTSMYLCASTASGVMGETQYFGPGTRLLVL.

This clone was picked up a small number of times. A junction end diverges from the germline sequence, so it may reflect a read error. The chain employs TRBV2 and TRBJ2-6, with 7 bases that match TRBD2. Germline-derived CDR1 and CDR2 are SNHLY and FYNNEI. The CDR3 length is 14 residues. The CDR3 DNA is TGTGCCAGCAGCACCGGGGGGACGGGACCCTCTCTCGCTTTC. Residues: CASSTGGTGPSLAF.

The J gene is TRBJ2-7, the V gene TRBV19; TRBD1 matches at 7 bases. The CDR3 length is 15 residues. V shed 5 bases and J 5 bases; nucleotides not matched to a gene: 12. Per the germline V gene, CDR1 is LNHDA and CDR2 is SQIVND (reference sequence). The CDR3 loop is CASSFRQGPGNEQYF. CDR3 DNA sequence: TGTGCCAGTAGTTTCCGACAGGGTCCAGGCAACGAGCAGTACTTC.

The chain has TRBV2 and TRBJ1-1; D unresolved. V was cut by 6 bases and J by 0 bases, with 8 bases left in between. Looked up from germline, CDR1 is SNHLY and CDR2 is FYNNEI. The CDR3 covers 13 residues. The CDR3 reads CASRETLNTEAFF. The CDR3 bases are TGTGCCAGCAGGGAGACATTGAACACTGAAGCTTTCTTT.

As DNA, the CDR3 is TGTGCCAGCCGAATCCCATCTGTTAGCTCCTACAATGAGCAGTTCTTC. This encodes CASRIPSVSSYNEQFF. This chain connects TRBV18 to TRBJ2-1, with unresolved D. V shed 8 bases and J shed 0 bases, with 17 bases lying between them. CDR3 length: 16 amino acids. Germline V gives CDR1 KGHSH, CDR2 LQKENI.

The chain couples TRBV4-1 to TRBJ1-1; D gene uncertain. This CDR3 is built from 15 residues. Trimming pared 0 bases from V and 5 bases from J, leaving 13 bases between. Germline CDR1 reads MGHRA; CDR2 reads YSYEKL. The CDR3 nucleotides are TGCGCCAGCAGCCAAGAACTGGCGGGGAGAACTGAAGCTTTCTTT. This sequence encodes CASSQELAGRTEAFF.

The CDR3 loop reads CASSFGGGASPARELFF. The CDR3, as DNA: TGTGCCAGCAGCTTCGGGGGAGGGGCGTCCCCAGCCCGGGAGCTGTTTTTT. The chain uses TRBV7-9 and TRBJ2-2; 7 positions agree with TRBD2. Germline V gene sequence: CDR1 SEHNR, CDR2 FQNEAQ (reference sequence). The CDR3 is made up of 17 amino acids. J was trimmed by 9 bases and V by 3 bases; bases with no gene match: 16. The full variable domain, its missing parts supplied by reference TRBV7-9 and TRBJ2-2, is DTGVSQNPRHKITKRGQNVTFRCDPISEHNRLYWYRQTLGQGPEFLTYFQNEAQLEKSRLLSDRFSAERPKGSFSTLEIQRTEQGDSAMYLCASSFGGGASPARELFFGEGSRLTVL.

By frequency in the sample, this clone is medium-sized (0.01 to 0.1%). CDR3 sequence reads: CASSGTQGALYGYTF. In DNA form, the CDR3 reads TGTGCCAGCAGTGGGACACAGGGCGCCCTTTATGGCTACACCTTC. The chain recombines TRBV2 with TRBJ1-2, with D possibly being TRBD1 (6 bases). Germline assignment: CDR1 SNHLY and CDR2 FYNNEI. The CDR3 is made up of 15 amino acids. The ends were cut back, 4 bases at V and 5 bases at J, with 17 bases in the middle.

The CDR3 protein is CASSLQYRGGGYTF. The CDR3 DNA reads TGTGCCAGCAGCCTACAGTACAGGGGTGGGGGCTACACCTTC. This rearrangement joins TRBV5-5 to TRBJ1-2; 7 positions agree with TRBD1. CDR1 SGHKS and CDR2 YYEKEE come from the germline V gene (reference sequence). J gave up 8 bases and V 4 bases, and 11 bases lay outside the gene matches. There are 14 residues in the CDR3.

This chain connects TRBV4-2 to TRBJ1-1; a weak D match, TRBD1 (6 bases). The CDR3 covers 17 residues. The germline CDR1 and CDR2 sequences are LGHNA and YNFKEQ. V lost 1 base and J 7 bases, leaving 22 bases between the germline ends. CDR3 nucleotide sequence: TGTGCCAGCAGCCAAGGCTCGGGGGCCCAGGGCAGGCTTGAAGCTTTCTTT. Its translation is CASSQGSGAQGRLEAFF.

The CDR3 nucleotides read TGTGCCAGCTCTCGGACACAGCTACTCGAAACTGAAGCTTTCTTT. Its translation is CASSRTQLLETEAFF. This sequence joins TRBV18 and TRBJ1-1; a weak D match, TRBD1 (5 bases). There are 15 residues in the CDR3. The germline V gene encodes CDR1 KGHSH and CDR2 LQKENI. V lost 6 bases to trimming and J lost 5 bases, with 19 bases between them.

The chain joins TRBV21-1 to TRBJ1-6. TRBV21-1 is assigned pseudogene status. The CDR3 runs to 16 residues. Here the CDR3 reads CASSIDPRRAYSPLHF. DNA of the CDR3: TGTGCCAGCAGCATTGACCCTCGGAGGGCTTATTCACCCCTCCACTTT.

J is TRBJ2-3 and V is TRBV11-2, with TRBD2 matching over 9 bases. The germline V gene has CDR1 SGHAT and CDR2 FQNNGV. V lost 1 base to trimming and J lost 8 bases; unmatched junction nucleotides: 10. The CDR3 spans 16 residues. CDR3: CASSLGASGAPGTQYF. The CDR3 nucleotides read TGTGCCAGCAGCTTAGGGGCTAGCGGGGCCCCGGGTACGCAGTATTTT.

The V call is TRBV5-4, the J call TRBJ2-1, with 8 bases matching TRBD2. This CDR3 has 16 residues. Germline-derived CDR1 and CDR2 are SGHNT and YYREEE (reference sequence). V trimming: 0 bases; J trimming: 1 base; junction bases outside the gene matches: 3. CDR3 amino acids: CASSLGGGGSYNEQFF. CDR3 nucleotides: TGTGCCAGCAGCTTGGGCGGCGGGGGGTCCTACAATGAGCAGTTCTTC.